This record looks at one TCR beta chain sequence and its context. No antigen is known for it. The data derive from a study of CD4 T cells in relation to SARS-CoV-2 and coronaviruses. About the research overall: Crossreactive spike epitopes shared across donors were mapped to their HLA restriction.

Unexposed donor CD4+ T cells date from about 2011-2018, before the COVID-19 pandemic. Isolation of CD4+ T cells took place after approximately 11 days in culture. Germline-derived CDR1 and CDR2 are MNHEY and SVGAGI. The CDR3 is 14 residues long. V dropped 0 bases and J dropped 7; count of bases not matched to a gene: 4. Generated by immunoSEQ multiplex PCR, the TCRdb table keeps only in-frame clones and is missing some. The table has about 26,000 clones, more than 60% seen once. The receptor was isolated from a human donor in good health. Specimen: CD4+ T cells from PBMCs, cultured in vitro. The chain joins TRBV6-5 to TRBJ1-2; 8 bases line up with TRBD1. In DNA form, the CDR3 reads TGTGCCAGCAGTTACTCGGACAGGGACGGTGGCTACACCTTC. Translated: CASSYSDRDGGYTF.